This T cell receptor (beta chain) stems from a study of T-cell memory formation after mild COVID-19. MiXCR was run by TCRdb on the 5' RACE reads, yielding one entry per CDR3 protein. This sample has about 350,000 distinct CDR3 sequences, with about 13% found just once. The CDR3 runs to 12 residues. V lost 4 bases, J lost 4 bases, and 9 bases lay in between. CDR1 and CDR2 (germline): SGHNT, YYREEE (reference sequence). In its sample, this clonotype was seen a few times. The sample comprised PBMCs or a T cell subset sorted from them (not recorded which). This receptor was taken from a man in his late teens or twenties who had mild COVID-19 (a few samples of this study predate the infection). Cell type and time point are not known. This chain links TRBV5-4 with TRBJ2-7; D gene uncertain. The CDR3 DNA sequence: TGTGCCAGCAGCGCAAGTCGGTACGAGCAGTACTTC. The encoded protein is CASSASRYEQYF.